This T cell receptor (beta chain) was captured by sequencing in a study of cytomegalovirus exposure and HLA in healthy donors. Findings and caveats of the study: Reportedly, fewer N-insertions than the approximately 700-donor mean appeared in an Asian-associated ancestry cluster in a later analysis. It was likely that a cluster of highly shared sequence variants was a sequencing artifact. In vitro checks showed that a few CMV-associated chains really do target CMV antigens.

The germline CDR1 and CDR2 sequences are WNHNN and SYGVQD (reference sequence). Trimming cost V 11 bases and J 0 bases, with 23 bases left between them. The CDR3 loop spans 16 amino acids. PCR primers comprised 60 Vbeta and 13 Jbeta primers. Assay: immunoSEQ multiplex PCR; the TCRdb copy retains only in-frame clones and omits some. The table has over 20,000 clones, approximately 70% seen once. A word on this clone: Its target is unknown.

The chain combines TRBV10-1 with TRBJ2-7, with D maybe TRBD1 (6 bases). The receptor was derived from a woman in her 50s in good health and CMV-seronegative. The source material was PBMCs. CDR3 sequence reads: CAVETGTNLYSYEQYF. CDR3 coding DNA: TGCGCCGTGGAGACAGGCACAAACCTTTACTCCTACGAGCAGTACTTC.